The rows below give T cell receptor beta chains drawn from one sample of a study of chemoradiotherapy in HPV16-positive cancers. TCRdb's table, derived via immunoSEQ multiplex PCR, lists solely in-frame clones and lacks some. The sample records around 8,000 clones, 65% to 85% being singletons. This specimen was collected from a patient who underwent chemoradiotherapy. All receptors derive from a human donor with HPV-associated anogenital cancer. The CDR3 runs from the conserved cysteine through the conserved F or W. The D gene is left open where the match is weak. Rows give clone size only sometimes, using once, few, many, or a class for an expanded clone.

j_call: TRBJ2-6
d_call: -
clone_size: -
v_call: TRBV27
cdr3_nt: TGTGCCAGCAGTTCCCTCTCTGGGGCCAACGTCCTGACTTTC
cdr3_aa: CASSSLSGANVLTF

j_call: TRBJ2-2
d_call: -
clone_size: -
v_call: TRBV4-2
cdr3_nt: TGTGCCAGCAGCCAAGAGGGGTCGGTAACCGGGGAGCTGTTTTTT
cdr3_aa: CASSQEGSVTGELFF

j_call: TRBJ2-1
d_call: TRBD1
clone_size: once
v_call: TRBV28
cdr3_nt: TGTGCCAGCAGTTTGGTATCTAGCAGGGGGCATGAGCAGTTCTTC
cdr3_aa: CASSLVSSRGHEQFF

j_call: TRBJ2-5
d_call: TRBD2
clone_size: few
v_call: TRBV7-7
cdr3_nt: TGTGCCAGCAGCGCTGGGACTAGCCCTCGTGAGACCCAGTACTTC
cdr3_aa: CASSAGTSPRETQYF

j_call: TRBJ2-3
d_call: TRBD2
clone_size: -
v_call: TRBV28
cdr3_nt: TGTGCCAGCAGTTCCGGGGGGACAGATACGCAGTATTTT
cdr3_aa: CASSSGGTDTQYF

j_call: TRBJ2-3
d_call: -
clone_size: once
v_call: TRBV7-2
cdr3_nt: TGTGCCAGCAGCTCTAGTGGGGGAAGCACAGATACGCAGTATTTT
cdr3_aa: CASSSSGGSTDTQYF

j_call: TRBJ2-3
d_call: -
clone_size: -
v_call: TRBV27
cdr3_nt: TGTGCCAGCAGTTCTGGGGGAGGTGGAACAGATACGCAGTATTTT
cdr3_aa: CASSSGGGGTDTQYF

j_call: TRBJ2-3
d_call: -
clone_size: -
v_call: TRBV18
cdr3_nt: TGTGCCAGCTCACCAGTTGGGCAGGGGAGAGATACGCAGTATTTT
cdr3_aa: CASSPVGQGRDTQYF

j_call: TRBJ1-1
d_call: -
clone_size: -
v_call: TRBV4-2
cdr3_nt: TGTGCCAGCAGCCAAGTGACCAATATGCCGAACACTGAAGCTTTCTTT
cdr3_aa: CASSQVTNMPNTEAFF

j_call: TRBJ1-2
d_call: -
clone_size: few
v_call: TRBV4-2
cdr3_nt: TGTGCCAGCAGCCAAAACACAGCGCCACTATATGGCTACACCTTC
cdr3_aa: CASSQNTAPLYGYTF

j_call: TRBJ2-3
d_call: -
clone_size: -
v_call: TRBV18
cdr3_nt: TGTGCCAGCTCCGAGTCGTCGGATACGCAGTATTTT
cdr3_aa: CASSESSDTQYF

j_call: TRBJ2-3
d_call: TRBD2
clone_size: -
v_call: TRBV7-9
cdr3_nt: TGTGCCAGCAGCTTAGATTCGAGCGGGGGGATTGGTACGCAGTATTTT
cdr3_aa: CASSLDSSGGIGTQYF

j_call: TRBJ2-5
d_call: -
clone_size: -
v_call: TRBV6-5
cdr3_nt: TGTGCCAGCAGTCCGCCCGACGGGCTGGGGACCCAGTACTTC
cdr3_aa: CASSPPDGLGTQYF

j_call: TRBJ2-3
d_call: -
clone_size: -
v_call: TRBV11-2
cdr3_nt: TGTGCCAGCAGCTTTAGCACAGATACGCAGTATTTT
cdr3_aa: CASSFSTDTQYF

j_call: TRBJ1-2
d_call: -
clone_size: -
v_call: TRBV7-9
cdr3_nt: TGTGCCAGCAGCTTAGCGGGGAGCTATGGCTACACCTTC
cdr3_aa: CASSLAGSYGYTF

j_call: TRBJ2-3
d_call: TRBD2
clone_size: -
v_call: TRBV5-6
cdr3_nt: TGTGCCAGCAGCCGGGACAGAGCACTAGCGGGGCTCACAGATACGCAGTATTTT
cdr3_aa: CASSRDRALAGLTDTQYF

j_call: TRBJ2-5
d_call: TRBD2
clone_size: -
v_call: TRBV29-1
cdr3_nt: TGCAGCATCGGACTAGATGAGACCCAGTACTTC
cdr3_aa: CSIGLDETQYF

j_call: TRBJ2-7
d_call: -
clone_size: -
v_call: TRBV9
cdr3_nt: TGTGCCAGCAGCTTTTCAAGCGGCTCCTACGAGCAGTACTTC
cdr3_aa: CASSFSSGSYEQYF

j_call: TRBJ2-4
d_call: -
clone_size: -
v_call: TRBV28
cdr3_nt: TGTGCCAGCAGTGCTCAGGGCCCTATAGCCAAAAACATTCAGTACTTC
cdr3_aa: CASSAQGPIAKNIQYF

j_call: TRBJ2-7
d_call: -
clone_size: few
v_call: TRBV19
cdr3_nt: TGTGCCAGTAGTCCCCGGGGGCCCAACTCCTACGAGCAGTACTTC
cdr3_aa: CASSPRGPNSYEQYF

j_call: TRBJ2-7
d_call: -
clone_size: -
v_call: TRBV29-1
cdr3_nt: TGCAGCTGTTCGGCCCCACCCCGATACGAGCAGTACTTC
cdr3_aa: CSCSAPPRYEQYF

j_call: TRBJ2-1
d_call: -
clone_size: -
v_call: TRBV5-6
cdr3_nt: TGTGCCAGCAGCTTGGACCCCCTCTCCTACAATGAGCAGTTCTTC
cdr3_aa: CASSLDPLSYNEQFF

j_call: TRBJ1-1
d_call: TRBD1
clone_size: -
v_call: TRBV6-5
cdr3_nt: TGTGCCAGCAGTTTAAGACAGGGGCAGGGTGAAGCTTTCTTT
cdr3_aa: CASSLRQGQGEAFF

j_call: TRBJ2-1
d_call: TRBD2
clone_size: -
v_call: TRBV5-1
cdr3_nt: TGCGCCAGCAGATCGACTAGCGGGCAGTACAATGAGCAGTTCTTC
cdr3_aa: CASRSTSGQYNEQFF

j_call: TRBJ1-1
d_call: -
clone_size: -
v_call: TRBV14
cdr3_nt: TGTGCCAGCAGCCCCGATTTTGGCAGTCGGAACACTGAAGCTTTCTTT
cdr3_aa: CASSPDFGSRNTEAFF

j_call: TRBJ2-2
d_call: -
clone_size: -
v_call: TRBV29-1
cdr3_nt: TGCAGCGTGGCCAGGGGGGGAGAGCTCACCGGGGAGCTGTTTTTT
cdr3_aa: CSVARGGELTGELFF

j_call: TRBJ1-1
d_call: -
clone_size: -
v_call: TRBV23-1
cdr3_nt: TGCGCCAGCAGTCAACCAGGGCCGGTTAACACTGAAGCTTTCTTT
cdr3_aa: CASSQPGPVNTEAFF

j_call: TRBJ1-2
d_call: -
clone_size: -
v_call: TRBV27
cdr3_nt: TGTGCCAGCAGTTTAGCCGGGGTGGGCTATGGCTACACCTTC
cdr3_aa: CASSLAGVGYGYTF

j_call: TRBJ2-1
d_call: -
clone_size: -
v_call: TRBV30
cdr3_nt: TGTGCCTGGGTCCCTGCTTCCTACAATGAGCAGTTCTTC
cdr3_aa: CAWVPASYNEQFF

j_call: TRBJ1-1
d_call: TRBD1
clone_size: -
v_call: TRBV5-6
cdr3_nt: TGTGCCAGCAGCATAACAGCAGGGGGCACTGAAGCTTTCTTT
cdr3_aa: CASSITAGGTEAFF

j_call: TRBJ2-3
d_call: TRBD1
clone_size: -
v_call: TRBV7-9
cdr3_nt: TGTGCCAGCAGCTTAGGACAGGGGAATAGAGATACGCAGTATTTT
cdr3_aa: CASSLGQGNRDTQYF

j_call: TRBJ2-4
d_call: -
clone_size: -
v_call: TRBV7-8
cdr3_nt: TGTGCCAGCACCTCCGTACTGTCCAAAAACATTCAGTACTTC
cdr3_aa: CASTSVLSKNIQYF

j_call: TRBJ1-2
d_call: TRBD1
clone_size: -
v_call: TRBV27
cdr3_nt: TGTGCCAGCAGTTCCGCCCAGACAGGGGGCTACACCTTC
cdr3_aa: CASSSAQTGGYTF

j_call: TRBJ1-4
d_call: -
clone_size: -
v_call: TRBV19
cdr3_nt: TGTGCCAGTAGTGCGGGGTCTAATGAAAAACTGTTTTTT
cdr3_aa: CASSAGSNEKLFF

j_call: TRBJ2-1
d_call: -
clone_size: few
v_call: TRBV19
cdr3_nt: TGTGCCAGTAGTGGGGGCCTGAACAATGAGCAGTTCTTC
cdr3_aa: CASSGGLNNEQFF

j_call: TRBJ2-1
d_call: -
clone_size: few
v_call: TRBV11-2
cdr3_nt: TGTGCCAGCAGCTTAACATTTGGGCAGTTCTTC
cdr3_aa: CASSLTFGQFF

j_call: TRBJ2-2
d_call: -
clone_size: -
v_call: TRBV6-1
cdr3_nt: TGTGCCAGCAGTAACATATACACCGGGGAGCTGTTTTTT
cdr3_aa: CASSNIYTGELFF

j_call: TRBJ1-1
d_call: -
clone_size: -
v_call: TRBV6-1
cdr3_nt: TGTGCCAGCAGTGAGAGAGGCTTGTTGTCTGAAGCTTTCTTT
cdr3_aa: CASSERGLLSEAFF

j_call: TRBJ2-7
d_call: -
clone_size: -
v_call: TRBV7-2
cdr3_nt: TGTGCCAGCAGCTTATACCCAGAGTCCTACGAGCAGTACTTC
cdr3_aa: CASSLYPESYEQYF

j_call: TRBJ1-5
d_call: -
clone_size: -
v_call: TRBV4-3
cdr3_nt: TGCGCCAGCAGCCAAGATGGAAGTCGGCCCCAGCATTTT
cdr3_aa: CASSQDGSRPQHF

j_call: TRBJ1-5
d_call: -
clone_size: -
v_call: TRBV28
cdr3_nt: TGTGCCAGTTCCGGGGGGAGGGCCGGCCAGCCCCAGCATTTT
cdr3_aa: CASSGGRAGQPQHF

j_call: TRBJ1-6
d_call: -
clone_size: -
v_call: TRBV6-5
cdr3_nt: TGTGCCAGCAGTTATACCCCGGACAGCTACGCGGGGCCCCTCCACTTT
cdr3_aa: CASSYTPDSYAGPLHF

j_call: TRBJ1-1
d_call: -
clone_size: -
v_call: TRBV19
cdr3_nt: TGTGCCAGTAGCTCATGGGGGGGGACTGAAGCTTTCTTT
cdr3_aa: CASSSWGGTEAFF

j_call: TRBJ2-7
d_call: -
clone_size: -
v_call: TRBV6-1
cdr3_nt: TGTGCCAGCAGTGAAGATTGGGGTTACGAGCAGTACTTC
cdr3_aa: CASSEDWGYEQYF

j_call: TRBJ2-7
d_call: -
clone_size: -
v_call: TRBV7-2
cdr3_nt: TGTGCCAGCAGCTTAGAGGCAGGGAAGTATTACGAGCAGTACTTC
cdr3_aa: CASSLEAGKYYEQYF

j_call: TRBJ2-7
d_call: -
clone_size: -
v_call: TRBV4-1
cdr3_nt: TGCGCCAGCAGCCCGCCTTCCTACGAGCAGTACTTC
cdr3_aa: CASSPPSYEQYF

j_call: TRBJ1-4
d_call: TRBD1
clone_size: -
v_call: TRBV5-6
cdr3_nt: TGTGCCAGCAGCCGACAGGGGGGTAATGAAAAACTGTTTTTT
cdr3_aa: CASSRQGGNEKLFF

j_call: TRBJ1-1
d_call: TRBD1
clone_size: -
v_call: TRBV19
cdr3_nt: TGTGCCAGTAGTATAGATCTACCGACAGGGCTGAACACTGAAGCTTTCTTT
cdr3_aa: CASSIDLPTGLNTEAFF

j_call: TRBJ2-1
d_call: TRBD2
clone_size: -
v_call: TRBV10-3
cdr3_nt: TGTGCCATCAGTCCGACTAGCGGTGAGCAGTTCTTC
cdr3_aa: CAISPTSGEQFF

j_call: TRBJ1-6
d_call: -
clone_size: -
v_call: TRBV7-3
cdr3_nt: TGTGCCAGCAGCTTAAGCTCCTATAATTCACCCCTCCACTTT
cdr3_aa: CASSLSSYNSPLHF

j_call: TRBJ1-3
d_call: -
clone_size: -
v_call: TRBV28
cdr3_nt: TGTGCCAGCAGTTTCGGGGGAACGCGAGGAAACACCATATATTTT
cdr3_aa: CASSFGGTRGNTIYF

j_call: TRBJ2-3
d_call: -
clone_size: few
v_call: TRBV19
cdr3_nt: TGTGCCAGTACCCTCGGACCTAGCACAGATACGCAGTATTTT
cdr3_aa: CASTLGPSTDTQYF

j_call: TRBJ1-4
d_call: -
clone_size: once
v_call: TRBV29-1
cdr3_nt: TGCAGCGTTGAGGACTTCACTAGGCGCTGGGAAAAACTGTTTTTT
cdr3_aa: CSVEDFTRRWEKLFF

j_call: TRBJ2-7
d_call: TRBD2
clone_size: -
v_call: TRBV28
cdr3_nt: TGTGCCAGCAGTTTATCCGCTAGCGGCTCCTACGAGCAGTACTTC
cdr3_aa: CASSLSASGSYEQYF